The T cell receptor beta chain under discussion was sequenced for a study of a mutant IDH1 vaccine in newly diagnosed glioma. Study-level information: Most patients had received both radiotherapy and temozolomide, the prior options being radiotherapy, temozolomide, or both.

The table came from immunoSEQ multiplex PCR; TCRdb's copy has only in-frame clones and leaves some out. This sample has some 60,000 clones, with approximately 87% found just once. Sample time point: week 23, last vaccination. Alongside topical imiquimod, each dose of vaccine comprised 300 ug of mutant IDH1 20-mer peptide. Those who donated had recent WHO grade 3 or 4 IDH1-mutant, ATRX-lost astrocytomas. As concerns this clone: What it recognizes is unknown.

This TCR derives from a man between 40 and 49 years old with glioma. This specimen consisted of PBMCs, obtained from a glioma patient whose treatment included an IDH1 peptide vaccine.

The CDR3 DNA sequence: TGTGCCAGCTCACTTAGGACTAGCGATTACAATGAGCAGTTCTTC. Its protein is CASSLRTSDYNEQFF. The rearrangement uses TRBV18 and TRBJ2-1; TRBD2 aligns across 9 bases. Germline V lookup: CDR1 KGHSH, CDR2 LQKENI. V shed 4 bases, J shed 4 bases, and the junction held 5 bases outside the gene matches. The CDR3 extends over 15 amino acids.